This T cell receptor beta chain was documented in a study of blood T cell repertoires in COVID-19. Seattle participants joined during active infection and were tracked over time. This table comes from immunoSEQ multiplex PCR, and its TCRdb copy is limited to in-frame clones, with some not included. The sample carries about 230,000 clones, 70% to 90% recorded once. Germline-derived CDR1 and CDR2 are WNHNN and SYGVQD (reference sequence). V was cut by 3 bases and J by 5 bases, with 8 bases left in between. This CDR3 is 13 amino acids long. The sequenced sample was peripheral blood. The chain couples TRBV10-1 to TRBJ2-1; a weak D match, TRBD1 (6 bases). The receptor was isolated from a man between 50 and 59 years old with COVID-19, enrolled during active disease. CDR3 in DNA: TGCGCCAGCAGTGACAGGGGCGACAATGAGCAGTTCTTC. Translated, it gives CASSDRGDNEQFF.